This passage covers 6 T cell receptor beta chains from one sample sequenced in a study of cytomegalovirus exposure and HLA in healthy donors. TCRdb keeps only in-frame clones here, not all; method: immunoSEQ multiplex PCR. The sample shows some 160,000 clones, approximately 90% of them seen only once. The sequencing sample was made of PBMCs. All receptors derive from a man between 18 and 29 years old in good health and CMV-seronegative.

This chain uses TRBV7-2 with TRBJ2-2; tentatively, D is TRBD1 (6 bases). V was pared by 0 bases and J by 7 bases, with 6 bases between. The CDR3 totals 13 residues. Germline V gene lookup returns CDR1 SGHTA and CDR2 FQGNSA. CDR3 in amino acids: CASSLAQGGELFF. In DNA, the CDR3 is TGTGCCAGCAGCTTAGCACAGGGCGGGGAGCTGTTTTTT.

This clone has only one observation. The rearrangement uses TRBV19 and TRBJ2-7; D is possibly TRBD1 (6 bases). CDR3 length: 12 residues. Trimming shortened V by 8 bases and J by 4 bases, and 12 bases separated the two germline ends. The germline V gene encodes CDR1 LNHDA and CDR2 SQIVND (reference sequence). The CDR3 is CASLQGPYEQYF. CDR3 nucleotide sequence: TGTGCCAGTCTACAGGGACCTTACGAGCAGTACTTC.

CDR3 bases: TGTGCCAGCAGCTTAGGGGCGGGAGGGGCCGATGAGCAGTTCTTC. It codes for CASSLGAGGADEQFF. The genes are TRBV11-2 and TRBJ2-1; 9 bases agree with TRBD2. Germline lookup yields CDR1 SGHAT and CDR2 FQNNGV. V trimming: 1 base; J trimming: 8 bases; junction bases outside the gene matches: 6. This CDR3 contains 15 residues.

J is TRBJ2-7 and V is TRBV6-5, with a tentative D call TRBD2 (5 bases). The germline V gene has CDR1 MNHEY and CDR2 SVGAGI. The CDR3 sequence is 16 residues long. V lost 2 bases and J lost 6, with 20 bases in between. DNA of the CDR3: TGTGCCAGCAGTTACGTGACTTGGACGGGGAATTTCGAGCAGTACTTC. Translation gives CASSYVTWTGNFEQYF.

The chain uses TRBV5-1 and TRBJ2-7, with D maybe TRBD1 (6 bases). CDR1 SGHRS and CDR2 YFSETQ come from the germline V gene. The CDR3 is 15 residues long. The V and J ends lost 0 bases and 3 bases respectively, with 13 bases between them. The CDR3 DNA sequence: TGCGCCAGCAGCTTGGGTACAGGGCCCTACTACGAGCAGTACGTC. Amino acids: CASSLGTGPYYEQYV.

The J gene is TRBJ2-2, the V gene TRBV5-1; D possibly corresponds to TRBD2 (5 bases). Germline V gene sequence: CDR1 SGHRS, CDR2 YFSETQ. Deletions cut 0 bases from V and 4 bases from J, with 10 bases between. The CDR3 covers 15 residues. The CDR3 nucleotides are TGCGCCAGCAGCTTGGGACGGGGAGCCACCGGGGAGCTGTTTTTT. Translated, it gives CASSLGRGATGELFF.